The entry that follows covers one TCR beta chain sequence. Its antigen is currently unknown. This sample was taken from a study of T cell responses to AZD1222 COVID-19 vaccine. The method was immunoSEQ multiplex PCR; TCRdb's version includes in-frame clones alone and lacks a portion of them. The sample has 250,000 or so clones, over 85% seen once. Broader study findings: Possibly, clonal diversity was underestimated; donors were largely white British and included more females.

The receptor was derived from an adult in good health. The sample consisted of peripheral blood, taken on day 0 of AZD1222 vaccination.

The CDR3 loop is CASSQDSGAGGDTQYF. CDR3 nucleotides: TGCGCCAGCAGCCAAGATTCAGGAGCGGGAGGTGATACGCAGTATTTT. The rearrangement joins TRBV4-3 to TRBJ2-3, with TRBD2 identical over 9 bases. V was clipped by 0 bases and J by 6 bases; unmatched bases: 7. The CDR3 is made up of 16 amino acids. The germline CDR1 and CDR2 sequences are LGHNA and YSLEER.